This TCR beta chain was captured in a study of blood T cell repertoires in COVID-19. Patients from Seattle were sampled longitudinally, starting during active infection. Some clones are missing from TCRdb's copy, which holds only in-frame ones; the method was immunoSEQ multiplex PCR. The data hold 300,000 or so clones, with about 90% observed a single time. Sequencing was performed on peripheral blood. The source of this sequence is a woman in her thirties with COVID-19, enrolled during active disease.

CDR3 in DNA: TGTGCCAGCAGTTTACCTCCGGGACTTGGACCCCAGCATTTT. This sequence encodes CASSLPPGLGPQHF. V usage is TRBV28 and J usage is TRBJ1-5, with D possibly being TRBD1 (5 bases). Germline V gives CDR1 MDHEN, CDR2 SYDVKM. This CDR3 comprises 14 residues. Trimming removed 2 bases at V and 10 bases at J, with 15 bases between. The full variable domain, with the rest looked up from reference TRBV28 and TRBJ1-5, is DVKVTQSSRYLVKRTGEKVFLECVQDMDHENMFWYRQDPGLGLRLIYFSYDVKMKEKGDIPEGYSVSREKKERFSLILESASTNQTSMYLCASSLPPGLGPQHFGDGTRLSIL.